Listed here is a single T cell receptor beta chain. The V and J ends lost 4 bases and 7 bases respectively, with 14 bases between them. CDR3 length: 13 residues. Germline CDR1 SGHRS, CDR2 YFSETQ. The assay was immunoSEQ multiplex PCR, and TCRdb's table has in-frame clones only and misses some. This sample has roughly 51,000 clones, with approximately 90% found just once. The source of the sample is a study of control samples from healthy donors and cancer patients. V gene TRBV5-1 combines with J gene TRBJ2-5; D is unclear. The TCR sequence derives from a man aged 40-55 years with colorectal cancer. The specimen was PBMCs. In DNA, the CDR3 is TGCGCCAGCAGCCAGGCCGCATCGGGGACCCAGTACTTC. It is translated as CASSQAASGTQYF.